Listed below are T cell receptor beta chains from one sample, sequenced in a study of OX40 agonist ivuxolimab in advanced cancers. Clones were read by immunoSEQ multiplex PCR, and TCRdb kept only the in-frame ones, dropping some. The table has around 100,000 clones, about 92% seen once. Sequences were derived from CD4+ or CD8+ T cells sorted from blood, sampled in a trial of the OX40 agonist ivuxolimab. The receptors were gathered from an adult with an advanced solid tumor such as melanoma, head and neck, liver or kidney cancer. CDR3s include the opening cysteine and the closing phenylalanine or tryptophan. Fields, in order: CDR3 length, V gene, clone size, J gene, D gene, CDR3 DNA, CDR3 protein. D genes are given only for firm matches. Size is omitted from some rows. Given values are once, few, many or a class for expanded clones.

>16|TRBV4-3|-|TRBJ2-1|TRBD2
TGCGCCAGCAGCCACATAGGGACTAGCGGGGGGAATGAGCAGTTCTTC
CASSHIGTSGGNEQFF
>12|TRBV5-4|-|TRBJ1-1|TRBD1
TGTGCCAGCAGGATTGACAGGGGAAAAGCTTTCTTT
CASRIDRGKAFF
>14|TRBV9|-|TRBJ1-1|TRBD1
TGTGCCAGCAGCACATTAGGGACAGCCACTGAAGCTTTCTTT
CASSTLGTATEAFF
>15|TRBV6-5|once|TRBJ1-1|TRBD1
TGTGCCAGCAGTCCAGGACAGGGGGCTGTCACTGAAGCTTTCTTT
CASSPGQGAVTEAFF
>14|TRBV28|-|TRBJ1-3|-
TGTGCCAGCAGTTTTTGGAGGGCTGGAAACACCATATATTTT
CASSFWRAGNTIYF
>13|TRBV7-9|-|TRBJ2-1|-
TGTGCCAGCAGCTTAGAAGAAGCTACGGAGCAGTTCTTC
CASSLEEATEQFF
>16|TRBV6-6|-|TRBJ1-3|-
TGTGCCAGCAGTTCCCCGGGACGGGTCTCTGGAAACACCATATATTTT
CASSSPGRVSGNTIYF
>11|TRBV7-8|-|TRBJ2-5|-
TGTGCCAGCAGCTTACCAGAGACCCAGTACTTC
CASSLPETQYF
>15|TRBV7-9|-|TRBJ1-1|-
TGTGCCAGCAGCCGCCCGCGGGGGACTGGAGCTGAAGCTTTCTTT
CASSRPRGTGAEAFF
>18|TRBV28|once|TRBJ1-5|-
TGTGCCAGCAGTTTGCTTTTGTCGACGGCGCGGGGCGATCAGCCCCAGCATTTT
CASSLLLSTARGDQPQHF
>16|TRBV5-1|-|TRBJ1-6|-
TGCGCCAGCAGCTTGGGAATTCCCCGACTCAATTCACCCCTCCACTTT
CASSLGIPRLNSPLHF
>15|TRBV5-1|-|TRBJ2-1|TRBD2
TGCGCCAGCAGCGTTGGACTAGCGGGACCTACTATTCAGTTCTTC
CASSVGLAGPTIQFF
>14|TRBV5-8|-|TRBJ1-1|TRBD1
TGTGCCAGTCCACAACAGGGGGCAGTCACTGAAGCTTTCTTT
CASPQQGAVTEAFF
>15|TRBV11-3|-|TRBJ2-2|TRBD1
TGTGCCAGCTCCCCGGGACAGGCGAACACCGGGGAGCTGTTTTTT
CASSPGQANTGELFF
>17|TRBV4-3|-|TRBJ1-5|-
TGCGCCAGCAGCCAAGATTTTGATTTAAGACGGAATCAGCCCCAGCATTTT
CASSQDFDLRRNQPQHF
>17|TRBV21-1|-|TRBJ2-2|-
TGTGCCAGCAGCAAAGCTCTGGCAGGGGAAGGACCCGGGGAGCTGTTTTTT
CASSKALAGEGPGELFF
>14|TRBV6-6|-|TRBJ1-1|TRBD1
TGTGCCAGCAGCCGACAGGGGTCGAACACTGAAGCTTTCTTT
CASSRQGSNTEAFF
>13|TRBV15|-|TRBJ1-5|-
TGTGCCACCAGCAGTCAGGCGGAAAAGCCCCAGCATTTT
CATSSQAEKPQHF
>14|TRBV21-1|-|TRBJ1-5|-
TGTGCCAGCAGCAAAGGCGGGGCAGATCAGCCCCAGCATTTT
CASSKGGADQPQHF
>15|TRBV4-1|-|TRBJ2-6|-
TGCGCCAGCAGCCAAGTTTATGCTGGGGCCAACGTCCTGACTTTC
CASSQVYAGANVLTF
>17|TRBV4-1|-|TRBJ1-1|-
TGCGCCAGCAAAGTCGAATTTTCTAGGGGGATAGGGACTGAAGCTTTCTTT
CASKVEFSRGIGTEAFF
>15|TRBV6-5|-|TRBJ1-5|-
TGTGCCAGCAGTTGGACGGCAGAGGGCAATCAGCCCCAGCATTTT
CASSWTAEGNQPQHF
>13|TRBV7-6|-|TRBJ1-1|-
TGTGCCAGCAGTTACGCCCATGGCACTGAAGCTTTCTTT
CASSYAHGTEAFF
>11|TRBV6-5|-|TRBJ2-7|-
TGTGCCAGCAGTACTACCTACGAGCAGTACTTC
CASSTTYEQYF
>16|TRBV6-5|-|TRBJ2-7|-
TGTGCCAGCAGTTACTCTGGACAGCCCCTCTCCTACGAGCAGTACTTC
CASSYSGQPLSYEQYF
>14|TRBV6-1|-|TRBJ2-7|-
TGTGCCAGCAGTGAAGATATCAGGTCCTACGAGCAGTACTTC
CASSEDIRSYEQYF
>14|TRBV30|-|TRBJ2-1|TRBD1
TGTGCCTGGACACGAGGGACAGGCTACAATGAGCAGTTCTTC
CAWTRGTGYNEQFF
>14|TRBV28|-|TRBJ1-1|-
TGTGCCAGCAGTTTAGTGGGGGTCTACACTGAAGCTTTCTTT
CASSLVGVYTEAFF
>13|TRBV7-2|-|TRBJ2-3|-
TGTGCCAGCAGCTTGGCCTTTAAAGATACGCAGTATTTT
CASSLAFKDTQYF
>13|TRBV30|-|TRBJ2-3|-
TGTGCCTGGAAGACAACAAACACAGATACGCAGTATTTT
CAWKTTNTDTQYF
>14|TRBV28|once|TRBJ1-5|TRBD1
TGTGCCAGCAGGACAGGGCGGACGAGTCAGCCCCAGCATTTT
CASRTGRTSQPQHF
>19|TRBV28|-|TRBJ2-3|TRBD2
TGTGCCAGCAGGCCTCGACTAGCGGGGTTTTTTGCTAGCACAGATACGCAGTATTTT
CASRPRLAGFFASTDTQYF
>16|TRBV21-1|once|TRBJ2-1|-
TGTGCCAGCCTCCATAGGGGTAGCGGGAAAAGGAATGAGCAGTTCTTC
CASLHRGSGKRNEQFF
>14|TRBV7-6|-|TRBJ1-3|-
TGTGCCAGCAGCTTATCCAGCTCTGGAAACACCATATATTTT
CASSLSSSGNTIYF
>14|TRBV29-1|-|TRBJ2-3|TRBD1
TGCAGCGTTGCGAGGACAGGCGGCACAGATACGCAGTATTTT
CSVARTGGTDTQYF